This T cell receptor beta chain comes out of a study of T cells in localized non-small cell lung cancer. Study outcomes and limitations: A denser population of T cells in blood accompanied longer overall survival. Within adjacent lung there appeared a median around 57 of the top 100 tumor clones.

The table came from immunoSEQ multiplex PCR; TCRdb's copy has only in-frame clones and leaves some out. The data contain some 5,900 clones, roughly 43% of them singletons. A remark on this clone: The antigen remains unidentified.

The CDR3 runs 14 residues. The V gene's germline CDR1 is SGHDN and CDR2 FVKESK. V lost 4 bases to trimming and J lost 2 bases, with 10 bases between them. This chain uses TRBV14 with TRBJ2-3; no firm D call. The material was lung tumor tissue, obtained before any cancer treatment. The receptor comes from a woman aged 35 to 70 with stage II squamous cell lung carcinoma. CDR3 protein: CASSRIGDTDTQYF. CDR3 DNA: TGTGCCAGCAGCCGGATAGGCGACACAGATACGCAGTATTTT. Looking up the rest from reference TRBV14 and TRBJ2-3 gives the full variable domain: EAGVTQFPSHSVIEKGQTVTLRCDPISGHDNLYWYRRVMGKEIKFLLHFVKESKQDESGMPNNRFLAERTGGTYSTLKVQPAELEDSGVYFCASSRIGDTDTQYFGPGTRLTVL.